A few counts support the clone carrying this TCR beta chain. Repertoires were generated with immunoSEQ multiplex PCR, while TCRdb's copy carries only in-frame clones and drops some. The table shows around 430,000 clones, with roughly 77% occurring only once. This sample is drawn from a study of shared clonotypes between healthy human individuals. Germline CDR1 reads MNHNS; CDR2 reads SASEGT. Trimming took off 7 bases at V and 3 bases at J, with 12 bases between the two ends. The CDR3 has 14 residues. The sample comprised PBMCs. This TCR derives from a woman between 40 and 55 years old in good health. Some clones in this sample may be carry-over from other donors' samples. This chain joins TRBV6-1 and TRBJ2-2, with a weak D call TRBD1 (5 bases). The CDR3 spells CASIRQWDTGELFF. DNA for the CDR3: TGTGCCAGCATTCGACAGTGGGACACCGGGGAGCTGTTTTTT.